This paragraph covers one T cell receptor (beta chain) sequence. No antigen is known for it. No quality values exist for individual bases; no much larger clone is one base distant. To demonstrate the VDJtools post-analysis software, the study profiled TCR beta repertoires from the peripheral blood of about 13 young patients with multiple sclerosis. Multiple sclerosis patients were children and adolescents aged about 6 to 16 years. The library was obtained by PCR. Data came from an Illumina HiSeq 2500. To reduce PCR and sequencing biases, unique molecular identifiers were incorporated into the TCR beta cDNA libraries. Per 1 to 10 million input T cells, around 500,000 cDNA molecules were obtained, such that each molecule approximated one T cell. The same protocol used for the earlier healthy control dataset was applied to prepare and sequence the patient libraries. Samples belonging to the same batch were prepared together, multiplexed and sequenced on a shared HiSeq lane. On the study's bioinformatics: MIGEC handled the raw barcoded reads, throwing out single-read molecular identifier groups before consensus assembly and CDR3 extraction. VDJtools was used for post-analysis of the clonotype tables, and diversity was normalized by down-sampling every dataset to the size of the smallest sample. Repertoire overlap clustering matched CDR3 amino acid but not nucleotide sequences to correct batch-related cross-sample contamination. In-frame beta chains were kept once TCRdb had trimmed the public reads at Q25 with fastp and called clones with MiXCR. Identical CDR3 proteins give one entry, which carries the most common genes and DNA. The V and J calls were determined by TCRdb, not by the authors. The sample data list about 770,000 distinct CDR3 sequences, and around 45% of these were observed just once. Together, the top ten hold 4.9% of the sample.

This specimen belongs to a study of post-analysis software for immune sequencing data (dated by TCRdb to the mid-2010s). A note on the overall study: Disease courses on record covered relapsing-remitting, secondary progressive and progressive-relapsing multiple sclerosis, though some patients had no subtype annotation. The patient repertoires were compared against approximately eleven previously published healthy control repertoires obtained from donors aged roughly 6 to 28 years. A subset of samples was prepared in parallel using single-end sample barcoding, then pooled and co-amplified after Illumina adapter ligation.

V is trimmed back by 10 bases and J by 8 bases, and the junction contains 12 bases that no gene match accounts for. From the cysteine up to the phenylalanine, the CDR3 has a length of 14 residues. CDR3 DNA is the only sequence kept; it has 42 bases, read in frame from the first base. CDR1 and CDR2 were assigned from the germline V gene as MDHEN and SYDVKM. Overall study outcomes, separate from this receptor: Multiple sclerosis patients had significantly lower normalized Chao1 diversity than controls, a result that suggests substantial peripheral T-cell clonal expansion. When samples were clustered directly using the F measure, samples prepared in the same batch co-clustered strongly, which prompted a batch-effect correction. The control group was slightly older than the multiple sclerosis patient group. Significantly higher frequencies in patients than in controls were found for five or six TRBV segments, including TRBV5-6, TRBV5-1 and TRBV20-1.

Material for sequencing was blood. The chain couples TRBV28 to TRBJ2-4; 9 nucleotides in the junction match TRBD1. The receptor comes from a girl aged 5-17 years with multiple sclerosis. The DNA sequence is as follows: TGTGCCACCCTCCGAACAGGGGGCGTGGACATTCAGTACTTC. Translation gives CATLRTGGVDIQYF.